What follows is one T cell receptor beta chain and its context. As yet, its antigen is unknown. This sample is part of a study of cytomegalovirus exposure and HLA in healthy donors. The study's findings and limits: Most TCR sequences were uncommon, yet certain public TCRs appeared in many donors.

Method: immunoSEQ multiplex PCR; TCRdb's copy keeps in-frame clones and lacks some. Of about 130,000 clones detected, roughly nine tenths appear once; the ten largest clones hold about 10%. CDR1 and CDR2 from the germline V gene are SGHRS and YFSETQ. Unmatched junction bases numbered 16, after V lost 4 bases and J lost 0 bases. This CDR3 spans 20 amino acids. The receptor was isolated from a woman between 18 and 29 years old in good health and CMV-seropositive. Sequenced material: PBMCs. The V and J genes are TRBV5-1 and TRBJ2-3; 11 nucleotides line up with TRBD2. CDR3 nucleotide sequence: TGCGCCAGCAGCCGGGGTCTAGCGGGGGGCCCTCCGACTAGCACAGATACGCAGTATTTT. Protein product: CASSRGLAGGPPTSTDTQYF.